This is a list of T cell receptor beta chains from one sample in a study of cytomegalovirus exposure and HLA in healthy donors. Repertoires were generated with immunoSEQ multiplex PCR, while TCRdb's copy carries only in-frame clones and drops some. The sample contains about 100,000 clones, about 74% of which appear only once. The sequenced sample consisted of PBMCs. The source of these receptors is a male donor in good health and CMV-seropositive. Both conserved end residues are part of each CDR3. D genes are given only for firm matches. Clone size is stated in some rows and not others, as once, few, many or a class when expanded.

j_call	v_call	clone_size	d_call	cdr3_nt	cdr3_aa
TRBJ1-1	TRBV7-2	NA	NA	TGTGCCACCTCAAAGGGCAGGGACACTGAAGCTTTCTTT	CATSKGRDTEAFF
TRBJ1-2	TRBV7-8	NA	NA	TGTGCCAGCAGTTACCCACCTAACACCTTC	CASSYPPNTF
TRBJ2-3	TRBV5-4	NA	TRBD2	TGTGCCAGCAGCGGGGGTCGGGCGGGAGGGCGGGATACGCAGTATTTT	CASSGGRAGGRDTQYF
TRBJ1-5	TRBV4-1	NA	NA	TGCGCCAGCAGCCACTTAGAGGGAGGGGGATATCAGCCCCAGCATTTT	CASSHLEGGGYQPQHF
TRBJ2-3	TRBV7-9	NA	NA	TGTGCCAGCAGCCCCGCGGGGACTAGCACAGATACGCAGTATTTT	CASSPAGTSTDTQYF
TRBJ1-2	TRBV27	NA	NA	TGTGCCAGCTCAAAAGTCCGGGACACGCGAATTTATGGCTATGGCTACACCTTC	CASSKVRDTRIYGYGYTF
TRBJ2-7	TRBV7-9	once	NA	TGTGCCAGCAGCTTAGTTGGGACTTTAGACGAGCAGTACTTC	CASSLVGTLDEQYF
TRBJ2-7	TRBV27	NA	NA	TGTGCCAGCAAAAGGGCAGGGCTTTCCTACGAGCAGTACTTC	CASKRAGLSYEQYF
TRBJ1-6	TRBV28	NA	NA	TGTGCCAGCAAAGGGGGTGCGAATAATTCACCCCTCCACTTT	CASKGGANNSPLHF
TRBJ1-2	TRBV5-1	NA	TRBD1	TGCGCCAGCAGCTCCCGGACAGGGTTCGGTGATGTCTACACCTTC	CASSSRTGFGDVYTF
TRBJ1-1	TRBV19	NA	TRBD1	TGTGCCAGTAGTGCTAGGACAGAGGGGGCTAGGGATGAAGCTTTCTTT	CASSARTEGARDEAFF
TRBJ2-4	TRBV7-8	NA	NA	TGTGCCAGCAGCTTAGTTCGCGGAAACATTCAGTACTTC	CASSLVRGNIQYF
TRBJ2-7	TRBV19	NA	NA	TGTGCCAGTAGCCCCACCCTAAGTCTTGTCTCAACCGGGGAGCAGTACTTC	CASSPTLSLVSTGEQYF
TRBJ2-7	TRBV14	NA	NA	TGTGCCAGCAGCCTGCCAGGGATAGTGCAGTACTTC	CASSLPGIVQYF
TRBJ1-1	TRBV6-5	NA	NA	TGTGCCAGCAGTCGGGACCGTGGGGGCTCTGAAGCTTTCTTT	CASSRDRGGSEAFF
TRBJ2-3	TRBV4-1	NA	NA	TGCGCCAGCAGCCGGGGGACACGATTCACAGATACGCAGTATTTT	CASSRGTRFTDTQYF
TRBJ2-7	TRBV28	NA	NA	TGTGCCAGCAGTCTACCCCGACTGCCCTCCTACGAGCAGTACTTC	CASSLPRLPSYEQYF
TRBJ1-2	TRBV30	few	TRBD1	TGTGCCTGGGGGACAGTTAACTATGGCTACACCTTC	CAWGTVNYGYTF
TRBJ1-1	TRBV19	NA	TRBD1	TGTGCCAGTAGTACTGACAGGGGCACTGAAGCTTTCTTT	CASSTDRGTEAFF
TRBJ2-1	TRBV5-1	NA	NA	TGCGCCAGCAGCGCCGCAAGCGGTAGCTCCTACAATGAGCAGTTCTTC	CASSAASGSSYNEQFF
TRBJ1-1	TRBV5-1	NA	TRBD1	TGCGCCAGCAGCCATTCAGGGGGCGCGGGGACTGAAGCTTTCTTT	CASSHSGGAGTEAFF
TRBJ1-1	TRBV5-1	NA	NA	TGCGCCAGCAGCGTGACCGGGTCTATAGTTCGCACTGAAGCTTTCTTT	CASSVTGSIVRTEAFF
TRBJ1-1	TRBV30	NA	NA	TGTGCCTGGAGTGTTCAGGCGAACACTGAAGCTTTCTTT	CAWSVQANTEAFF
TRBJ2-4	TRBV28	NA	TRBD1	TGTGCCAGCAGTTTGTGGGGACAGCTTTACAAAAACATTCAGTACTTC	CASSLWGQLYKNIQYF
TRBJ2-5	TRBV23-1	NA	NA	TGCGCCAGCAGTCAACCTGAAGAGACCCAGTACTTC	CASSQPEETQYF
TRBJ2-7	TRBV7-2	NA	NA	TGTGCCAGCAGCTTAGGGACAGCCAACAAGCAGTACTTC	CASSLGTANKQYF
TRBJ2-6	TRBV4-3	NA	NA	TGCGCCAGCAGCCAAGATGTAGGGTCTGGGGCCAACGGCCTGACTTTC	CASSQDVGSGANGLTF
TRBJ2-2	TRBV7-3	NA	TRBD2	TGTGCCAGCAGCAGATCTCCTAGCGGGAGCTATTCGGGGACCGGGGAGCTGTTTTTT	CASSRSPSGSYSGTGELFF
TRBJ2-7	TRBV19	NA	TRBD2	TGTGCCAGTAGTCTTAGCGGGAATTTCTACGAGCAGTACTTC	CASSLSGNFYEQYF
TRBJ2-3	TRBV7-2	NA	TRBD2	TGTGCCAGCAGCCTAAACCCCGGGACTAACACAGATACGCAGTATTTT	CASSLNPGTNTDTQYF
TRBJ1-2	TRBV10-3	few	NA	TGTGCCTCATCAGTAGGCTCTGAGGGAGGCTACACCTTC	CASSVGSEGGYTF
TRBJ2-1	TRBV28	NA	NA	TGTGCCAGCAGTGCGGATGTTGAGCAGTTCTTC	CASSADVEQFF
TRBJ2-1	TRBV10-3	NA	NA	TGTGCCATCAGTGAAGCTGGGCGTCCTTACAATGAGCAGTTCTTC	CAISEAGRPYNEQFF
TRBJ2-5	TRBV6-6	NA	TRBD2	TGTGCCAGCAGTTACTCGACTAGCGGGCGCCAAGAGACCCAGTACTTC	CASSYSTSGRQETQYF
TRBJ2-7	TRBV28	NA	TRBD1	TGTGCCAGCAGAGGACAGGGTCAGGGAGAGCAGTACTTC	CASRGQGQGEQYF
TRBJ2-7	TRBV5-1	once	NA	TGCGCCAGCAGCGGAGGGGACGGATTAGCCTACGAGCAGTACTTC	CASSGGDGLAYEQYF
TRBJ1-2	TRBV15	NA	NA	TGTGCCACCAGCAGAGATCCAGGGGTCTATGGCTACACCTTC	CATSRDPGVYGYTF
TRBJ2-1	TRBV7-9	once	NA	TGTGCCAGCAGCGAAGGAGTAGCGTTTCCCTACAATGAGCAGTTCTTC	CASSEGVAFPYNEQFF
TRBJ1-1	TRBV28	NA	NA	TGTGCCAGCAGTTTATCGGGGGGAGTATTCACTGAAGCTTTCTTT	CASSLSGGVFTEAFF
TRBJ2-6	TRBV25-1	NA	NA	TGTGCCAGCATCCAGTCTGGGGCCAACGGCCTGACTTTC	CASIQSGANGLTF
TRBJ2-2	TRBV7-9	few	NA	TGTGCCAGCAGCCTAGGGGGGGGCCGATCCGGGGAGCTGTTTTTT	CASSLGGGRSGELFF
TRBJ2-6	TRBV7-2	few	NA	TGTGCCAGCAGCTTGGGGCCGTCTGGGGCCAACGTCCTGACTTTC	CASSLGPSGANVLTF
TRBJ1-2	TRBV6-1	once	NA	TGTGCCAGCAGTGAAAACGGAGACTATGGCTACACCTTC	CASSENGDYGYTF
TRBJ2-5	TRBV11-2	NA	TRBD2	TGTGCCAGCAGCTTACTCCCGGGACTAGCGGAAGAGACCCAGTACTTC	CASSLLPGLAEETQYF
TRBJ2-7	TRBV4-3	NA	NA	TGCGCCAGCAGCCAAGATGGCCGGGGTCTCGAGCAGTACTTC	CASSQDGRGLEQYF
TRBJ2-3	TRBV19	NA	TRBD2	TGTGCCAGTAGTACTAGCGGGACCCCAGCAAACCCAGATACGCAGTATTTT	CASSTSGTPANPDTQYF
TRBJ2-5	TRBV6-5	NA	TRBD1	TGTGCCAGCAGTTACTCCAACAGGGGTGTTGGGGAGACCCAGTACTTC	CASSYSNRGVGETQYF
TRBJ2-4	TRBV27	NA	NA	TGTGCCAGCAGTCCAGGGGATCGGAACATTCAGTACTTC	CASSPGDRNIQYF